This passage covers 12 T cell receptor beta chains from one sample sequenced in a study of blood T cell repertoires in COVID-19. Some clones are missing from TCRdb's copy, which holds only in-frame ones; the method was immunoSEQ multiplex PCR. The table has about 250,000 clones, about 90% seen once. Sequenced input: peripheral blood. All receptors come from a man aged 18-30 years with active or convalescent COVID-19.

This rearrangement joins TRBV7-9 to TRBJ1-1; 12 bases line up with TRBD1. The CDR3 extends over 17 amino acids. Per the germline V gene, CDR1 is SEHNR and CDR2 is FQNEAQ (reference sequence). The V and J ends lost 5 bases and 7 bases, in that order; junction bases with no gene match: 14. The CDR3 DNA follows: TGTGCCAGCAGCATACCTCGGGACAGGGGGCTTTCCAGTGAAGCTTTCTTT. This sequence encodes CASSIPRDRGLSSEAFF. The full variable domain, in which reference TRBV7-9 and TRBJ1-1 provide the parts outside the CDR3, is DTGVSQNPRHKITKRGQNVTFRCDPISEHNRLYWYRQTLGQGPEFLTYFQNEAQLEKSRLLSDRFSAERPKGSFSTLEIQRTEQGDSAMYLCASSIPRDRGLSSEAFFGQGTRLTVV.

The chain uses TRBV7-6 and TRBJ2-7; 8 positions agree with TRBD1. Germline lookup yields CDR1 SGHVS and CDR2 FNYEAQ. The CDR3 has 15 residues. Trimming took 1 base from V and 8 from J; bases not matched to a gene: 10. CDR3 in DNA: TGTGCCAGCAGCTTAGAAGACAGGGGAAGGGCCAAGCAGTACTTC. Translation: CASSLEDRGRAKQYF.

This clone was recorded once. The chain recombines TRBV9 with TRBJ2-4, with a weak D call TRBD2 (6 bases). The V gene's germline CDR1 is SGDLS and CDR2 YYNGEE. Trimming shortened V by 0 bases and J by 5 bases, and 6 bases separated the two germline ends. The CDR3 is made up of 13 amino acids. The CDR3 sequence: CASSVGGENIQYF. The CDR3 DNA reads TGTGCCAGCAGCGTAGGGGGGGAAAACATTCAGTACTTC. Filled out from reference TRBV9 and TRBJ2-4, the complete variable domain reads DSGVTQTPKHLITATGQRVTLRCSPRSGDLSVYWYQQSLDQGLQFLIQYYNGEERAKGNILERFSAQQFPDLHSELNLSSLELGDSALYFCASSVGGENIQYFGAGTRLSVL.

The rearrangement joins TRBV2 to TRBJ2-1; TRBD2 matches 8 bases. The CDR3 runs to 15 residues. Germline CDR1 is SNHLY and CDR2 is FYNNEI. Losses at the gene ends were 4 bases for V and 8 bases for J; bases not matched to a gene: 10. CDR3 in amino acids: CASSGPGGGGDEQFF. CDR3 DNA sequence: TGTGCCAGCAGTGGACCGGGGGGGGGCGGAGATGAGCAGTTCTTC.

This sequence joins TRBV19 and TRBJ1-1, with 8 positions matching TRBD1. Germline assignment: CDR1 LNHDA and CDR2 SQIVND (reference sequence). The CDR3 length is 15 residues. With V trimmed by 3 bases and J by 4 bases, 7 bases remained unmatched. In DNA form, the CDR3 reads TGTGCCAGTAGTATGGTCAGGGGGCGCGGCACTGAAGCTTTCTTT. The encoded protein is CASSMVRGRGTEAFF. Full variable domain (missing parts from reference TRBV19 and TRBJ1-1): DGGITQSPKYLFRKEGQNVTLSCEQNLNHDAMYWYRQDPGQGLRLIYYSQIVNDFQKGDIAEGYSVSREKKESFPLTVTSAQKNPTAFYLCASSMVRGRGTEAFFGQGTRLTVV.

Only one count was recorded for this clone. The rearrangement uses TRBV5-6 and TRBJ1-1; D is unresolved. Per the germline V gene, CDR1 is SGHDT and CDR2 is YYEEEE. CDR3 length: 14 residues. V shed 4 bases and J shed 0 bases, with 10 bases lying between them. The CDR3 reads CASSPVSMNTEAFF. DNA of the CDR3: TGTGCCAGCAGCCCCGTCAGTATGAACACTGAAGCTTTCTTT.

This clone was seen a single time. The chain combines TRBV5-5 with TRBJ1-3, with D unresolved. Germline V gives CDR1 SGHKS, CDR2 YYEKEE (reference sequence). The CDR3 runs 16 residues. The V end lost 0 bases, the J end lost 3 bases, and 13 bases lay between the germline ends. The CDR3 loop is CASSLEAGLGGNTIYF. The CDR3, as DNA: TGTGCCAGCAGCTTGGAGGCGGGTTTAGGTGGAAACACCATATATTTT.

The J gene is TRBJ1-1, the V gene TRBV3-1 (or the pseudogene TRBV3-2); D is ambiguous. This CDR3 has 15 amino acids. Trimming removed 4 bases from V and 1 base from J, with 13 bases in between. CDR1 and CDR2 (germline): LGHDT, YNNKEL (reference sequence). The CDR3 sequence is CASSPPSRANTEAFF. The CDR3 region has the DNA TGTGCCAGCAGCCCACCTAGCAGAGCGAACACTGAAGCTTTCTTT.

This chain joins TRBV11-2 and TRBJ1-2; D uncertain. With 5 bases removed from V and 4 bases from J, the gap between germline ends came to 17 bases. Per germline, CDR1 SGHAT and CDR2 FQNNGV. The CDR3 has 15 amino acids. The CDR3 region is CASSQDGGVPYGYTF. DNA of the CDR3: TGTGCCAGCAGCCAAGACGGCGGGGTTCCCTATGGCTACACCTTC.

The gene calls are TRBV11-2 and TRBJ1-2, with D perhaps TRBD1 (5 bases). The CDR3 consists of 13 residues. The germline gives CDR1 SGHAT, CDR2 FQNNGV. V was trimmed by 5 bases and J by 4 bases, leaving 11 bases between them. The CDR3 here is CASSAGTLYGYTF. CDR3 bases: TGTGCCAGCAGCGCCGGGACTCTCTATGGCTACACCTTC.

V is TRBV21-1 and J is TRBJ1-3. TRBV21-1 is marked as a pseudogene. The CDR3 totals 12 residues. In DNA, the CDR3 is TGTGCCAGCAGGACTGACGGAAACACCATATATTTT. Encoded protein: CASRTDGNTIYF.

In this sample, this clone turned up once. The gene calls are TRBV7-2 and TRBJ1-2, with D possibly matching TRBD1 (6 bases). The CDR3 extends over 15 amino acids. CDR1 and CDR2 from the germline V gene are SGHTA and FQGNSA. V was trimmed by 4 bases and J by 8 bases, leaving 20 bases between them. DNA for the CDR3: TGTGCCAGCAGCTCCGGACAGCCCGGGGGGAGCGGCTACACCTTC. Protein: CASSSGQPGGSGYTF.